The source of this TCR beta chain is a study of T cells after yellow fever vaccination. The V end lost 7 bases, the J end lost 6 bases, and 11 bases lay between the germline ends. In germline, CDR1 is MDHEN, CDR2 SYDVKM. This CDR3 is 12 amino acids long. Study-wide points: Abundant clonotypes from the bulk population could have been carried over as contaminants into FACS-sorted repertoires. There was a small share of clonotypes that showed up in both the CD4 and CD8 compartments.

TCRdb re-called the 5' RACE reads with MiXCR, one entry per CDR3 protein. The sample includes some 560,000 distinct CDR3 sequences, about 19% seen only once; the top ten take 13% to 15%. This clonotype was observed a few times. Its antigen is undetermined. The chain couples TRBV28 to TRBJ2-3; D is uncertain. The material sequenced was PBMCs, taken 15 days after the yellow fever booster vaccination. The TCR was taken from a man younger than 40 who received the YFV17D yellow fever vaccine. CDR3 nucleotides: TGTGCCAGCACCGCTCGATACGATACGCAGTATTTT. As protein: CASTARYDTQYF.